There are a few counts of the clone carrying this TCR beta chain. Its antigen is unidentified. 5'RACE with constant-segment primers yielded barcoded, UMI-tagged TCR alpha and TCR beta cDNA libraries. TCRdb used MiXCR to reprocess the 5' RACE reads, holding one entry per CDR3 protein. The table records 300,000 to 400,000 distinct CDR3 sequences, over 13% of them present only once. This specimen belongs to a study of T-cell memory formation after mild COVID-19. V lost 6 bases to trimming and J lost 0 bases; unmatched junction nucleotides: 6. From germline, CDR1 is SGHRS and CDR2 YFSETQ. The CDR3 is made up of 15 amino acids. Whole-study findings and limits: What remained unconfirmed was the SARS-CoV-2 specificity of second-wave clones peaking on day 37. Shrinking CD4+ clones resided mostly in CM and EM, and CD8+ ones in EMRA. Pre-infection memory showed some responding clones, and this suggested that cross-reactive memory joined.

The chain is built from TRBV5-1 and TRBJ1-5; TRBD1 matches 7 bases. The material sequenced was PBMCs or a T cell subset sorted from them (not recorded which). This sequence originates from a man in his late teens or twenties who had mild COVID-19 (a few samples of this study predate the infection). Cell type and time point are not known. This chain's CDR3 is CASKRDSNSNQPQHF. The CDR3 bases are TGCGCCAGCAAGAGGGACAGTAATAGCAATCAGCCCCAGCATTTT.